Listed here is a single TCR beta chain. Measured with immunoSEQ multiplex PCR; TCRdb has only the in-frame clones, and not every one. The table includes over 250,000 clones, about 88% detected once. Participants' reported clinical history set cohort assignment. The length of the CDR3 is 14 residues. The V gene's germline CDR1 is SGHNT and CDR2 YYREEE (reference sequence). The germline V and J ends were trimmed by 0 bases and 8 bases, with 15 bases remaining between them. This sample stems from a study of blood T cell repertoires in COVID-19. This chain links TRBV5-4 with TRBJ2-7; D possibly corresponds to TRBD2 (6 bases). This sequence originates from a woman aged 50 to 60 who had recovered from COVID-19. Sequencing was carried out using PBMCs or T cells enriched from blood (not recorded which). CDR3 coding DNA: TGTGCCAGCAGCTTGGAATCGTCAGGGAGGAAGCAGTACTTC. Its translation: CASSLESSGRKQYF.